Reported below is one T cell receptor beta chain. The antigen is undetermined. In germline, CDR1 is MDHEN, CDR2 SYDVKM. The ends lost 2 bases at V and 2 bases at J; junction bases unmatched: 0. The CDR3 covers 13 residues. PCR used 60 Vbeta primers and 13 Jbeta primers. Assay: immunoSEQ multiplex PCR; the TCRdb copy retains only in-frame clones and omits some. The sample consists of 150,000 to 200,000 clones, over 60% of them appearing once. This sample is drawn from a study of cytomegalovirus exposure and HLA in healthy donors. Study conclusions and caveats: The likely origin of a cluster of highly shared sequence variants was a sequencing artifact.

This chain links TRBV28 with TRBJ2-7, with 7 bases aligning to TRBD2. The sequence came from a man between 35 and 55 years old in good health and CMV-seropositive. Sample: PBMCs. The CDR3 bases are TGTGCCAGCAGTTTACGGGAGGCCTACGAGCAGTACTTC. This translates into CASSLREAYEQYF.